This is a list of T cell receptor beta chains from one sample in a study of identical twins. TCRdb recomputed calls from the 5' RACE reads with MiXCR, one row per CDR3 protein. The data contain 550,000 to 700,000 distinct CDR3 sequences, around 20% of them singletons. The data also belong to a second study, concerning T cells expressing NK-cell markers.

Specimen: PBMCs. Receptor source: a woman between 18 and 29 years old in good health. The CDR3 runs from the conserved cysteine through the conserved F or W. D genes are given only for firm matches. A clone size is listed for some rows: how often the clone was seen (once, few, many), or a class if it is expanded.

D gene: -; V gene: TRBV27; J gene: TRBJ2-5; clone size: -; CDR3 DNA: TGTGCCAGCAGGGCCTTCGTAGAGACCCAGTACTTC; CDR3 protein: CASRAFVETQYF
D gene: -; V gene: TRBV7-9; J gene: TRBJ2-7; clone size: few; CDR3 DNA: TGTGCCAGCAGCTTAGGGACGGACAGAGAAGTCTACGAGCAGTACTTC; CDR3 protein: CASSLGTDREVYEQYF
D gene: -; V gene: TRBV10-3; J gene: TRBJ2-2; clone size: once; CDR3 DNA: TGTGCCATCAGTGTGACAGGTGGGACCGGGGAGCTGTTTTTT; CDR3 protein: CAISVTGGTGELFF
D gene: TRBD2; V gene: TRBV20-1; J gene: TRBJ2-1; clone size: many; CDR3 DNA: TGCAGTGCTATTAGCAGGACTAGGAGCGACAATGAGCAGTTCTTC; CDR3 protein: CSAISRTRSDNEQFF
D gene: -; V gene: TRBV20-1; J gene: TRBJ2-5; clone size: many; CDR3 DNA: TGCAGTGCTTCCAGCGGACAGACCCAAGAGACCCAGTACTTC; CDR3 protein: CSASSGQTQETQYF
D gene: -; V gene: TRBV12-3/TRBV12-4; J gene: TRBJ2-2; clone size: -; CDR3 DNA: TGTGCCAGCAGCCTCCCAGGGGCCGTGAACACCGGGGAGCTGTTTTTT; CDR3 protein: CASSLPGAVNTGELFF
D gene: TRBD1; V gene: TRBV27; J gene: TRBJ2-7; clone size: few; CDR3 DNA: TGTGCCAGCAGGGCCAGGGGGCGCTACGAGCAGTACTTC; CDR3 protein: CASRARGRYEQYF
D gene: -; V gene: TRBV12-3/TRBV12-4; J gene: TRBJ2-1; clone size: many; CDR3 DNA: TGTGCCAGCAGTTGGGCCGGCGGCCGGACCTACAATGAGCAGTTCTTC; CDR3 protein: CASSWAGGRTYNEQFF
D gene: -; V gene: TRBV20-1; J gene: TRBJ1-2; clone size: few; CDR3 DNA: TGCAGTGCCCTTGGACAGACTAACTATGGCTACACCTTC; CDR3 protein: CSALGQTNYGYTF
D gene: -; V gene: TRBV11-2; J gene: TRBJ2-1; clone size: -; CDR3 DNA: TGTGCCAGCTCAACAGGGTTTTATGAGCAGTTCTTC; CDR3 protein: CASSTGFYEQFF
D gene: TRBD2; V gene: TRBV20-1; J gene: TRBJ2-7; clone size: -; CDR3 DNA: TGCAGTGCTAGAGACGGGACTAGCAAGTACGAGCAGTACTTC; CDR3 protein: CSARDGTSKYEQYF
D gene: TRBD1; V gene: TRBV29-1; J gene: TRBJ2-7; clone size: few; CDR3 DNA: TGCAGCGTTGGGGGACAGATCTACGAGCAGTACTTC; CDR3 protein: CSVGGQIYEQYF
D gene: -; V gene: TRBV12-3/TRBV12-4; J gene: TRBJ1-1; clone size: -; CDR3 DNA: TGTGCCAGCAGTTTAGATCCGGGGAGGACCACTGAAGCTTTCTTT; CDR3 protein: CASSLDPGRTTEAFF
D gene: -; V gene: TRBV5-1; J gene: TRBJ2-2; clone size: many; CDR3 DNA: TGCGCCAGCAGCGTCTTCGGGGGAACCAACACCGGGGAGCTGTTTTTT; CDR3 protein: CASSVFGGTNTGELFF
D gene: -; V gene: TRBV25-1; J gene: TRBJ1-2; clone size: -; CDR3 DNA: TGTGCCAGCAGTGGGGCCGGGCTAACCTTAAGGGGCTACACCTTC; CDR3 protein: CASSGAGLTLRGYTF
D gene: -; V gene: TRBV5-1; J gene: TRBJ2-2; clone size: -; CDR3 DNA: TGCGCCAGCAGACCCCCCGGGACCTCGAACACCGGGGAGCTGTTTTTT; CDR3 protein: CASRPPGTSNTGELFF
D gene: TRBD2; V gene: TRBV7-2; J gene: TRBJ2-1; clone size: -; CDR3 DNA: TGTGCCAGCAGCGTCAATTCGGGACTAGTTCCAAATGAGCAGTTCTTC; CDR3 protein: CASSVNSGLVPNEQFF
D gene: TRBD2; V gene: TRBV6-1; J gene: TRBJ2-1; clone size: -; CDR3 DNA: TGTGCCAGCAAGAGAGCGGGAGTGGTCGGCAATGAGCAGTTCTTC; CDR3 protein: CASKRAGVVGNEQFF
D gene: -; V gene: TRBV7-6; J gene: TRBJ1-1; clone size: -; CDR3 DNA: TGTGCCAGCAGCTCACAGGAGGGGAGGACTGAAGCTTTCTTT; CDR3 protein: CASSSQEGRTEAFF